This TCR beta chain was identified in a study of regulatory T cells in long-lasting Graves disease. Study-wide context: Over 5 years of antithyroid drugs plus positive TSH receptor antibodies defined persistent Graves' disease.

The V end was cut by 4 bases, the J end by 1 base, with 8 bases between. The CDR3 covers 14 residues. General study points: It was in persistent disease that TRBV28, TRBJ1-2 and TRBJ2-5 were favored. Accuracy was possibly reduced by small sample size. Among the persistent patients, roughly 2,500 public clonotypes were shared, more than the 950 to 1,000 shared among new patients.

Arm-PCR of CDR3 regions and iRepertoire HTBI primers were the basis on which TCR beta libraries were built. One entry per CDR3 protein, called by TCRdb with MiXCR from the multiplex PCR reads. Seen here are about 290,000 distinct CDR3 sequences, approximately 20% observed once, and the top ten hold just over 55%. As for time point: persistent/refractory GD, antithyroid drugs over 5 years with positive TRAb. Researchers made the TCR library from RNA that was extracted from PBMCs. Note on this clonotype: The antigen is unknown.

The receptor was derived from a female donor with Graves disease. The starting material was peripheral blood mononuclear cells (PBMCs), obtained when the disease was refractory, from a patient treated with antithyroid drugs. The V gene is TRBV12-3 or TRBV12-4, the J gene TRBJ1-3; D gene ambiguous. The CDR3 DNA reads TGTGCCAGCAGTTGGGAAAATTCTGGAAACACCATATATTTT. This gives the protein CASSWENSGNTIYF.